The rows below give T cell receptor beta chains drawn from one sample of a study of T cell responses to AZD1222 COVID-19 vaccine. Data came from immunoSEQ multiplex PCR; TCRdb stores just in-frame clones and leaves some out. The table includes 95,000 to 150,000 clones, 85% to 90% detected once. The sample was peripheral blood, taken on day 0 of AZD1222 vaccination. These receptors came from an adult in good health. Both conserved end residues are part of each CDR3.

TRBJ2-7,TRBV6-6,CASSYGWDRGYEQYF
TRBJ1-5,TRBV5-6,CASSFAGMGNQPQHF
TRBJ1-5,TRBV19,CASSLYRDNQPQHF
TRBJ1-4,TRBV3-1/TRBV3-2,CASSPKGTREKLFF
TRBJ2-2,TRBV5-6,CASSLEGYGELFF
TRBJ2-7,TRBV5-4,CASSLGTYEQYF
TRBJ1-2,TRBV7-6,CASSWTENYGYTF
TRBJ2-2,TRBV9,CASSSGGLANTGELFF
TRBJ1-1,TRBV28,CASSWGTTEAFF
TRBJ1-1,TRBV6-5,CASSRVARQAEAFF
TRBJ2-7,TRBV13,CASTDSSYEQYF
TRBJ1-6,TRBV5-1,CASSLNQLPNSPLHF
TRBJ2-6,TRBV5-5,CASNTPGANVLTF
TRBJ2-1,TRBV19,CASRVLGKGRGEQFF
TRBJ1-5,TRBV7-2,CASSSTTGTGVQPQHF
TRBJ2-3,TRBV2,CAILTGSTDTQYF
TRBJ2-7,TRBV27,CASSFGGGNEQYF
TRBJ1-5,TRBV3-1/TRBV3-2,CASSHGRTWGQPQHF
TRBJ2-2,TRBV27,CASSLMGSNTGELFF
TRBJ2-7,TRBV10-3,CAISGSDPYEQYF
TRBJ2-7,TRBV4-2,CASSQSPGGSYEQYF
TRBJ2-7,TRBV6-5,CASSDRDRETF
TRBJ1-4,TRBV21-1,CASSKGWGQSSTNEKLFF
TRBJ2-5,TRBV2,CASSRVQETQYF
TRBJ2-1,TRBV27,CASSYGANEQFF
TRBJ1-1,TRBV27,CASKQDTTEAFF
TRBJ1-2,TRBV24-1,CATSGPADGYTF
TRBJ2-2,TRBV4-3,CASSQDGATGELFF
TRBJ2-2,TRBV18,CASSQEWTSTGELFF
TRBJ1-4,TRBV27,CASRDRGEKLFF
TRBJ2-5,TRBV7-6,CASSLVPGAQETQYF
TRBJ1-1,TRBV3-1/TRBV3-2,CASSLYRGGTEAFF
TRBJ1-5,TRBV6-5,CASRGQGGINQPQHF
TRBJ2-1,TRBV3-1/TRBV3-2,CASSSREVGYNEQFF
TRBJ2-7,TRBV7-9,CASADTSYEQYF
TRBJ1-1,TRBV5-4,CASSSVGGPNTEAFF
TRBJ1-5,TRBV28,CASAGGGMGQPQHF
TRBJ2-5,TRBV24-1,CATSTYRAGGLQETQYF
TRBJ1-3,TRBV5-4,CASSWKGLTSGNTIYF
TRBJ1-1,TRBV18,CASSNGVNTEAFF
TRBJ1-1,TRBV19,CASSIPGGHGRLLNTEAFF
TRBJ1-3,TRBV28,CASSFPSGSGNTIYF
TRBJ2-1,TRBV4-2,CASTRSSGSINEQFF
TRBJ1-5,TRBV7-9,CASSRGDPFNQPQHF
TRBJ1-1,TRBV21-1,CASTLDQRGIMNTEAFF
TRBJ1-3,TRBV6-5,CASSYGTGGTGNTIYF
TRBJ2-1,TRBV19,CASSRPGGLTNEQFF